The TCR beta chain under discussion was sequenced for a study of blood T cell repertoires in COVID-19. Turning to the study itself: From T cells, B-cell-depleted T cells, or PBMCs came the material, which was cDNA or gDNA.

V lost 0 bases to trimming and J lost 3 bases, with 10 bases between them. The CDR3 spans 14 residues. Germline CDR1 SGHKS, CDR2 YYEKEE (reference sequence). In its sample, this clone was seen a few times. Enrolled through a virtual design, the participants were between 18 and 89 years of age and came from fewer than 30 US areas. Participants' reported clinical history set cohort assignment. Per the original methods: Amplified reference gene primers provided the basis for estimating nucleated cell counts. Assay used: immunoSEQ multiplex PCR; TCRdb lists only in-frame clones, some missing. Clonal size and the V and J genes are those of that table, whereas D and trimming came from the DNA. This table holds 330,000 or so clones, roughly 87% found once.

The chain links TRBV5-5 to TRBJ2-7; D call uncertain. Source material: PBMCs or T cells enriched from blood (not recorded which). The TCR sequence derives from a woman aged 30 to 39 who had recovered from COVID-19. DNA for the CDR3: TGTGCCAGCAGCTTGGTGAGTTCGAACTACGAGCAGTACTTC. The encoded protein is CASSLVSSNYEQYF.